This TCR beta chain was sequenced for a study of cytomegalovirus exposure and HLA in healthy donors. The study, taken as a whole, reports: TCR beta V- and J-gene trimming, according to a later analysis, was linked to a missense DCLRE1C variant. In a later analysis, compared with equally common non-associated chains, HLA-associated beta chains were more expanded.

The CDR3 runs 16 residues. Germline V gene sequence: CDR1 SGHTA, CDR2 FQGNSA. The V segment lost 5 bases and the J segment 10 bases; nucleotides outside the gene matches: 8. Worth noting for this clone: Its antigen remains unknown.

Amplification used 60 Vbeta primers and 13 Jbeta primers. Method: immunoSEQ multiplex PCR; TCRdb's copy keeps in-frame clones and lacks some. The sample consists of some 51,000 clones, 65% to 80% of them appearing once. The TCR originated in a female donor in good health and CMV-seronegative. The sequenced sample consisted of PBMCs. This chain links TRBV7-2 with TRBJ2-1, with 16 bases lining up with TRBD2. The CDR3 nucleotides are TGTGCCAGCAGCCCCTTGGGGACTAGCGGGAGGGGGGAGCAGTTCTTC. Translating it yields CASSPLGTSGRGEQFF.